This T cell receptor (beta chain) was observed in a study of technical replicates of blood from a few donors. The table came from immunoSEQ multiplex PCR; TCRdb's copy has only in-frame clones and leaves some out. The sample has under 15,000 clones, about 90% seen once; the top ten hold 8.5% to 9%. This CDR3 region has 15 residues. Germline V gives CDR1 LNHNV, CDR2 YYDKDF (reference sequence). Trimming shortened V by 0 bases and J by 0 bases, and 8 bases separated the two germline ends. Sequencing input: PBMCs. The clonotype originates from a human donor in good health. The chain links TRBV15 to TRBJ2-5; maybe TRBD2 (6 bases). Written as DNA, the CDR3 is TGTGCCACCAGCAGAGAAGGAGGGGACCAAGAGACCCAGTACTTC. This gives the protein CATSREGGDQETQYF.